Sequencing of this T cell receptor (beta chain) was carried out in a study of blood T cell repertoires in COVID-19. Across the whole study: T cells, B-cell-depleted T cells, or PBMCs provided the cDNA or gDNA that served as material.

Source study methods: It was from reference gene primer amplification that nucleated cell counts were estimated. Libraries were prepared by immunoSEQ multiplex PCR; TCRdb keeps only in-frame clonotypes and omits some of them. V and J calls and clone size follow that table, whereas D and trimming were derived from the DNA. The table lists 150,000 or so clones, 65% to 90% of them singletons. Trimming left V 2 bases short and J 13 bases short, with 8 bases between. This CDR3 is 11 amino acids long. From germline, CDR1 is SNHLY and CDR2 FYNNEI. The sequenced sample was peripheral blood. V usage is TRBV2 and J usage is TRBJ2-2, with D hard to call. This clonotype was obtained from a woman aged 55-75 years with COVID-19, enrolled during active disease. The CDR3 region has the DNA TGTGCCAGCAGTGAACAGGAAGGGCTGTTTTTT. Residues: CASSEQEGLFF.